The entry below describes one T cell receptor (beta chain). These data belong to a study of molecular identifiers for immune sequencing clone quantification. Looking at the study overall: In replicates, RNA from around 20,000 or 100,000 naive CD8 cells was divided five ways and four parts were sequenced.

For naive CD8 T cells, sorting used the CD8+CD4-CCR7+CD45RA+ phenotype. The CDR3 spans 14 residues. Germline CDR1 LNHDA, CDR2 SQIVND (reference sequence). Trimming cost V 6 bases and J 2 bases, with 14 bases left between them. Bulk TCR libraries were made with methods that had been previously described and with listed TCR primers. TCRdb recomputed calls from the PCR reads with MiXCR, one row per CDR3 protein. The repertoire holds approximately 550,000 distinct CDR3 sequences, with around 25% as singletons. The clonotype originates from a human donor in good health. Some libraries in this study had Jurkat cell RNA spiked in. Sequencing input: naive CD8+ T cells from blood, with Jurkat cell RNA spiked in. Subset defined: FACS-sorted CD8+CD4-CCR7+CD45RA+ naive T cells. J is TRBJ2-7 and V is TRBV19; D is undetermined. DNA of the CDR3: TGTGCCAGTAGCCCCGGTGGGATGACCTACGAGCAGTACTTC. This encodes CASSPGGMTYEQYF.